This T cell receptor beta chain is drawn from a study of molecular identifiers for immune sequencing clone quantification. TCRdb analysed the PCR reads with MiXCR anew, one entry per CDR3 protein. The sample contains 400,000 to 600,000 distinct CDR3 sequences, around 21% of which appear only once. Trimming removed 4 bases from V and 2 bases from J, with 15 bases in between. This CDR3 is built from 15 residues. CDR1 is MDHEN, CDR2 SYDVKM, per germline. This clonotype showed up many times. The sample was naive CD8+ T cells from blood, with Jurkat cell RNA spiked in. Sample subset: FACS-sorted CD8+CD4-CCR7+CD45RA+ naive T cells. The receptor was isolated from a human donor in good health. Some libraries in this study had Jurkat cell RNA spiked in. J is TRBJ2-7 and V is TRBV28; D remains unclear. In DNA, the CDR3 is TGTGCCAGCAGTTCCACTCCTATTAGCCCCTACGAGCAGTACTTC. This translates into CASSSTPISPYEQYF.